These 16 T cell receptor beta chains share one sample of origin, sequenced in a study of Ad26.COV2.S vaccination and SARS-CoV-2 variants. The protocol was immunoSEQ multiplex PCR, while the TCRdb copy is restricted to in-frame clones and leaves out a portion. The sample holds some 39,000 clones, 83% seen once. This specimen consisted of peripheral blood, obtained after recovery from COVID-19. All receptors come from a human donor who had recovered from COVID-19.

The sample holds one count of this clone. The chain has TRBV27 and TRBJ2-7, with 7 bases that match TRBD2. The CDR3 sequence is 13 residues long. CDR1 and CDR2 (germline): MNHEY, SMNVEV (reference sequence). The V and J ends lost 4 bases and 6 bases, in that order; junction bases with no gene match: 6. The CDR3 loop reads CASSSGGRPEQYF. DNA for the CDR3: TGTGCCAGCAGTTCCGGCGGGAGACCCGAGCAGTACTTC.

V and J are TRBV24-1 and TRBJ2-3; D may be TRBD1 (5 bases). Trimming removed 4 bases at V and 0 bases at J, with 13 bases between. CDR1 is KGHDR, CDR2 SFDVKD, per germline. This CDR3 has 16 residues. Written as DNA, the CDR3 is TGTGCCACCAGTGACCCAACAGGCCCCAGCACAGATACGCAGTATTTT. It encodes CATSDPTGPSTDTQYF.

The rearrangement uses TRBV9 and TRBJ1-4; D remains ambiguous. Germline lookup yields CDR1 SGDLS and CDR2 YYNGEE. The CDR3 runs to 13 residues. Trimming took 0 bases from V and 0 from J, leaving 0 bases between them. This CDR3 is CASSVATNEKLFF. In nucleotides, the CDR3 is TGTGCCAGCAGCGTAGCAACTAATGAAAAACTGTTTTTT. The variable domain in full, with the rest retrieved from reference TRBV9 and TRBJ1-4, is DSGVTQTPKHLITATGQRVTLRCSPRSGDLSVYWYQQSLDQGLQFLIQYYNGEERAKGNILERFSAQQFPDLHSELNLSSLELGDSALYFCASSVATNEKLFFGSGTQLSVL.

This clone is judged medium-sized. CDR3 nucleotide sequence: TGTGCCAGCAGCTTAAATAGAGCTGAAGCTTTCTTT. The encoded protein is CASSLNRAEAFF. The V and J genes are TRBV7-2 and TRBJ1-1; D is unresolved. CDR1 is SGHTA, CDR2 FQGNSA, per germline. V was cut by 2 bases and J by 6 bases, with 7 bases left in between. This CDR3 is built from 12 residues.

CDR3 protein: CASSHRGFNEKLFF. Here the CDR3 DNA reads TGTGCCAGCAGCCATCGGGGGTTCAATGAAAAACTGTTTTTT. The gene calls are TRBV3-1 (or the pseudogene TRBV3-2) and TRBJ1-4, with D possibly being TRBD1 (5 bases). Germline CDR1 is LGHDT and CDR2 is YNNKEL (reference sequence). The CDR3 extends over 14 amino acids. V lost 3 bases and J lost 5, with 10 bases in between.

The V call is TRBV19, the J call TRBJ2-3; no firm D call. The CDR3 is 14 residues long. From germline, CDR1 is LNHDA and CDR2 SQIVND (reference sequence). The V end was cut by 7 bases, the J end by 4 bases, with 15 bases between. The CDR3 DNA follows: TGTGCCAGTATGACGGGCAGCTGGGCAGATACGCAGTATTTT. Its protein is CASMTGSWADTQYF.

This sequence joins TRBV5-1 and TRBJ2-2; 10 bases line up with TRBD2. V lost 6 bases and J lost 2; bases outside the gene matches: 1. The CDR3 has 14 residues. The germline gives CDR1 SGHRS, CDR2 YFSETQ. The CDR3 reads CASTSGGNTGELFF. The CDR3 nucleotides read TGCGCCAGCACTAGCGGGGGAAACACCGGGGAGCTGTTTTTT.

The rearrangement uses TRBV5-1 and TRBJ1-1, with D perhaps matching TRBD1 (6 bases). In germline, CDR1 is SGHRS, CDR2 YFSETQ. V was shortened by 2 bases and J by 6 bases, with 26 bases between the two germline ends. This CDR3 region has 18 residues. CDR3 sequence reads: CASSFLSSGAGMTAEAFF. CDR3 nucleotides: TGCGCCAGCAGCTTTCTTTCATCAGGGGCCGGAATGACGGCTGAAGCTTTCTTT.

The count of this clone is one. The CDR3 reads CASSYGYGNTIYF. The CDR3 bases are TGTGCCAGCAGTTACGGCTACGGAAACACCATATATTTT. V gene TRBV6-5 combines with J gene TRBJ1-3, with unresolved D. Germline CDR1 is MNHEY and CDR2 is SVGAGI. Trimming cost V 2 bases and J 4 bases, with 6 bases left between them. The CDR3 has 13 residues.

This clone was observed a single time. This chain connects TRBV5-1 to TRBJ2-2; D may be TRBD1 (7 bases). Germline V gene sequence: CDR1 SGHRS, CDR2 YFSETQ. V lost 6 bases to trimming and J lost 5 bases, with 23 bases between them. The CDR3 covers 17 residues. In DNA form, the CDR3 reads TGCGCCAGCAACTCCGCCCTAGGGGGCCGGGGGACCGGGGAGCTGTTTTTT. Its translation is CASNSALGGRGTGELFF.

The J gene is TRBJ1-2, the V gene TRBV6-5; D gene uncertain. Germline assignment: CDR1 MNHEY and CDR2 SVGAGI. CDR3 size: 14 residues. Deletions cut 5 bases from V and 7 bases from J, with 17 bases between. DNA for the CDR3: TGTGCCAGCAGTCCCCCGGTGCCCGGAGGTGGCTACACCTTC. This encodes CASSPPVPGGGYTF.

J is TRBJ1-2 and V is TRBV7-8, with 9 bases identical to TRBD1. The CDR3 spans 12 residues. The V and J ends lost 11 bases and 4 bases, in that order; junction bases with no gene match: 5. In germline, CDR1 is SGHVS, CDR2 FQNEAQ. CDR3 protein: CAGTGSLYGYTF. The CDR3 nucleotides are TGTGCCGGGACAGGGTCCCTCTATGGCTACACCTTC.

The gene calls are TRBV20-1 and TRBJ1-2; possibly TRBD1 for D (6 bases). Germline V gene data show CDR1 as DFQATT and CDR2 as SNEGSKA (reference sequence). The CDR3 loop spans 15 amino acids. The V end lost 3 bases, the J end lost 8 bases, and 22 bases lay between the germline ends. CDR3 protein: CSASRPGDLWRGYTF. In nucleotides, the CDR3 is TGCAGTGCTAGTCGCCCAGGGGACCTGTGGAGGGGCTACACCTTC.

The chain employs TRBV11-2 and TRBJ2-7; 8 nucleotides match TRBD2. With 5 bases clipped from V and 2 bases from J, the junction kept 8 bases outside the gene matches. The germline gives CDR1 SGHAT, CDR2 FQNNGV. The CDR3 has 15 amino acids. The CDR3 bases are TGTGCCAGCAGCCTAACGGCAGCGGGGGCCTACGAGCAGTACGTC. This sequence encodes CASSLTAAGAYEQYV.

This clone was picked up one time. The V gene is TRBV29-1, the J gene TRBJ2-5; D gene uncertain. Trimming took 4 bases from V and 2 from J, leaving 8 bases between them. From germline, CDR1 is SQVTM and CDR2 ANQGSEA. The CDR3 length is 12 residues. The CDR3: CSVGLGQETQYF. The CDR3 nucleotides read TGCAGCGTTGGGTTGGGGCAAGAGACCCAGTACTTC.

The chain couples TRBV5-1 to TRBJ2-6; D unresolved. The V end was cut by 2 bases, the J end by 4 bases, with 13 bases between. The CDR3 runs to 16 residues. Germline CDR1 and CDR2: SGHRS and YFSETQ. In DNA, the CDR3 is TGCGCCAGCAGCTTTGACGGTACTCTGGGGGCCAACGTCCTGACTTTC. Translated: CASSFDGTLGANVLTF.